This T cell receptor beta chain was identified in a study of vaccination effects on CD4 cells after COVID-19. Study at large: Each participant received a vaccine that was either BNT162b2 or mRNA-1273, given as two doses. Broader study findings: Cross-reactivity toward common cold coronaviruses was confined to only 1 of 255 vaccine-induced clones in healthy vaccinees. Late post-vaccination, clones induced by infection and those induced by vaccine underwent marked clonal contraction.

The CDR3 loop spans 12 amino acids. Per the germline V gene, CDR1 is KGHDR and CDR2 is SFDVKD. With 4 bases removed from V and 4 bases from J, the gap between germline ends came to 4 bases. The method was immunoSEQ multiplex PCR; TCRdb's version includes in-frame clones alone and lacks a portion of them. The data show fewer than 75,000 clones, roughly three quarters seen once. Cells that had been cultured for less than eleven days were the source of isolated CD4+ T cells. Testing of the vaccine recipients showed negative nucleocapsid antibodies and no prior SARS-CoV-2 infection. Regarding this clone: The antigen remains undetermined.

This sequence was found in a human donor who received a COVID-19 vaccine. This chain joins TRBV24-1 and TRBJ2-1; no clear D. The sequencing here drew on CD4+ T cells from PBMCs cultured without peptide, taken before COVID-19 vaccination. The CDR3 coding sequence is TGTGCCACCAGTGACCCATACAATGAGCAGTTCTTC. Translating it yields CATSDPYNEQFF.